The rows below give T cell receptor beta chains drawn from one sample of a study of blood T cell repertoires in COVID-19. Libraries were prepared by immunoSEQ multiplex PCR; TCRdb keeps only in-frame clonotypes and omits some of them. The sample contains 200,000 to 300,000 clones, 70% to 90% of which appear only once. Sequencing was carried out using peripheral blood. Receptors were obtained from a woman in her 40s who had recovered from COVID-19. The CDR3 runs from the conserved cysteine through the conserved F or W. The D gene is left open where the match is weak. The size field is filled for only some rows; it gives once, few, many or a size class.

NA	TRBD2	TRBV9	TRBJ2-2	TGTGCCAGCAGCGTAGGGGCGGAGGGAGGGACCGGGGAGCTGTTTTTT	CASSVGAEGGTGELFF
NA	TRBD2	TRBV5-5	TRBJ2-5	TGTGCCAGCAGCTTGGTTCTAGCGGTCGGGCAGACCCAGTACTTC	CASSLVLAVGQTQYF
NA	NA	TRBV5-5	TRBJ2-1	TGTGCCAGCAGCCCACGACTAGGTTCCTACAATGAGCAGTTCTTC	CASSPRLGSYNEQFF
NA	NA	TRBV7-8	TRBJ2-2	TGTGCCAGCAGCCCCCGGACCGCGGGCACCGGGGAGCTGTTTTTT	CASSPRTAGTGELFF
NA	NA	TRBV10-3	TRBJ1-2	TGTGCCATCAACTTCCGACAGGAGCCTAACTATGGCTACACCTTC	CAINFRQEPNYGYTF
NA	NA	TRBV11-2	TRBJ2-3	TGTGCCAGCAGGAGGGGGGGAGATACGCAGTATTTT	CASRRGGDTQYF
NA	NA	TRBV2	TRBJ2-5	TGTGCCAGCAGTGGAAACAGGGGGGGAGAGACCCAGTACTTC	CASSGNRGGETQYF
NA	NA	TRBV27	TRBJ2-3	TGTGCCTCGCGGTCGCCCCGATCTACAGATACGCAGTATTTT	CASRSPRSTDTQYF
few	NA	TRBV7-9	TRBJ1-5	TGTGCCAGCAGCCCAGGGGTGGGCAACAATCAGCCCCAGCATTTT	CASSPGVGNNQPQHF
NA	NA	TRBV12-5	TRBJ2-1	TGTGCTAGTGGTTTGGTGGGCGGGCCCCTCAATGAGCAGTTCTTC	CASGLVGGPLNEQFF
NA	NA	TRBV7-9	TRBJ1-2	TGTGCCAGCAGCTTAGGGCAGGGCCATGGCTACACCTTC	CASSLGQGHGYTF
NA	TRBD1	TRBV28	TRBJ2-3	TGTGCCAGCAGTTTACTTGGACAGGCAGATACGCAGTATTTT	CASSLLGQADTQYF
NA	NA	TRBV19	TRBJ1-5	TGTGCCAGTAGTACCCCCGACAGCCTTTATAGCAATCAGCCCCAGCATTTT	CASSTPDSLYSNQPQHF
once	TRBD1	TRBV9	TRBJ2-1	TGTGCCAGCAGCGCGCGGGACAGGGGGCTCGATGAGCAGTTCTTC	CASSARDRGLDEQFF
NA	TRBD2	TRBV5-1	TRBJ2-7	TGCGCCAGCAGCTGGGGGAGCGGGAGCCACTACGAGCAGTACTTC	CASSWGSGSHYEQYF
NA	NA	TRBV7-9	TRBJ1-2	TGTGCCAGCAGCTTACTTTCCCAGGACAGCGTCGGCTACACCTTC	CASSLLSQDSVGYTF
NA	TRBD2	TRBV7-9	TRBJ2-5	TGTGCCGGCCAGGTGGCGGGAGGGCCGGAGACCCAGTACTTC	CAGQVAGGPETQYF
NA	NA	TRBV19	TRBJ1-2	TGTGCCAGTAGTATTGGGGGGATTGGGTATGGCTACACCTTC	CASSIGGIGYGYTF
once	NA	TRBV29-1	TRBJ1-2	TGCAGCGTTGAAGATCGGCGGGGCTACACCTTC	CSVEDRRGYTF
once	TRBD1	TRBV5-1	TRBJ2-7	TGCGCCAGCAGCTTGGTGGGACAGTTCGACGAGCAGTACTTC	CASSLVGQFDEQYF
NA	NA	TRBV2	TRBJ1-5	TGTGCCAGCAGCGCTCGGGAGGTGGTGCCCCAGCATTTT	CASSAREVVPQHF
NA	NA	TRBV14	TRBJ1-4	TGTGCCAGCAGCCCCGGAGTACACCAGAGGGAAAAACTGTTTTTT	CASSPGVHQREKLFF
NA	TRBD2	TRBV4-3	TRBJ2-1	TGCGCCAGCAGCCAGGCTCTAGCGGGAGTCGATGAGCAGTTCTTC	CASSQALAGVDEQFF